This TCR beta chain was found in a study of cytomegalovirus exposure and HLA in healthy donors. Profiled with immunoSEQ multiplex PCR; TCRdb holds only in-frame clones, not every one. The sample includes 150,000 to 200,000 clones, roughly 91% of them seen just once. This clone was picked up a small number of times. The TCR sequence derives from a woman aged 18-35 years in good health and CMV-seropositive. Sequenced input: PBMCs.

The CDR3 here is CASSLGHISYNEQFF. The CDR3 nucleotides read TGTGCCAGCAGCTTAGGACATATCTCCTACAATGAGCAGTTCTTC. V is TRBV11-2 and J is TRBJ2-1; no reliable D call. Germline V gives CDR1 SGHAT, CDR2 FQNNGV. There are 15 residues in the CDR3. Trimming removed 1 base from V and 0 bases from J, with 7 bases in between.